This T cell receptor (beta chain) was sequenced during a study of blood T cell repertoires in COVID-19. V gave up 4 bases and J gave up 2 bases, with 16 bases separating them. This CDR3 spans 15 amino acids. The V gene's germline CDR1 is SGHTS and CDR2 YDEGEE. Followed longitudinally, the Seattle patients had been enrolled during active infection. Profiling relied on immunoSEQ multiplex PCR, and the TCRdb table lists in-frame clones only, not all of them. The sample has a few hundred thousand clones; around nine tenths are singletons. The clonotype comes from a woman aged 30 to 39 with COVID-19, enrolled during active disease. Sequencing was performed on peripheral blood. The V call is TRBV5-8, the J call TRBJ2-7, with a tentative D call TRBD1 (5 bases). This chain's CDR3 is CASSLLLTDTYEQYV. The CDR3 DNA reads as TGTGCCAGCAGCCTTCTTTTGACGGACACCTACGAGCAGTACGTC.